Listed here are 26 T cell receptor beta chains from one sample, sequenced in a study of CXCR3-negative and CXCR3-positive naive CD8 T cells. It was by 5' RACE with UMI labels that the TRB cDNA libraries were prepared. Reprocessing the 5' RACE reads, TCRdb reports a single entry for every CDR3 protein and omits DNA. The sample data list tens of thousands of distinct CDR3 sequences. Sequencing used naive CXCR3- CD8+ T cells from blood. Sample subset: CD45RO-CCR7+CD27+CD95- naive CD8+ T cells lacking CXCR3 (TNR3-). These receptors originate from a human donor in good health. Some clones in this sample may be carry-over from other donors' samples.

V usage is TRBV28 and J usage is TRBJ2-3. The CDR3 totals 14 residues. CDR1 and CDR2 from the germline V gene are MDHEN and SYDVKM. The CDR3 sequence: CASSFWDRTDTQYF. The full variable domain, its missing parts supplied by reference TRBV28 and TRBJ2-3, is DVKVTQSSRYLVKRTGEKVFLECVQDMDHENMFWYRQDPGLGLRLIYFSYDVKMKEKGDIPEGYSVSREKKERFSLILESASTNQTSMYLCASSFWDRTDTQYFGPGTRLTVL.

The chain combines TRBV12-3 or TRBV12-4 with TRBJ2-7; the D call of TRBD1 rests on TCRdb alone, since no DNA is present to check it. The CDR3 length is 15 residues. The chain's CDR3 is CASSLFLDNSYEQYF.

The V and J genes are TRBV7-9 and TRBJ2-7; TCRdb proposes TRBD1, but this gene call is untestable without DNA. The V gene's germline CDR1 is SEHNR and CDR2 FQNEAQ (reference sequence). The CDR3 is made up of 14 amino acids. The CDR3 region is CASSNRDRSYEQYF.

This chain connects TRBV29-1 to TRBJ2-1; TCRdb outputs TRBD1, but without DNA this stays unchecked. The CDR3 is made up of 14 amino acids. Germline V gene data show CDR1 as SQVTM and CDR2 as ANQGSEA. The CDR3 sequence: CSVAGQGARNEQFF.

The chain carries TRBV14 and TRBJ2-1; TCRdb designates TRBD1, a call that cannot be tested without DNA. This CDR3 comprises 16 residues. The V gene's germline CDR1 is SGHDN and CDR2 FVKESK. The CDR3 loop is CASSPSPGTTHNEQFF. Complete variable domain (other parts from reference TRBV14 and TRBJ2-1): EAGVTQFPSHSVIEKGQTVTLRCDPISGHDNLYWYRRVMGKEIKFLLHFVKESKQDESGMPNNRFLAERTGGTYSTLKVQPAELEDSGVYFCASSPSPGTTHNEQFFGPGTRLTVL.

J is TRBJ1-5 and V is TRBV12-3 or TRBV12-4; TCRdb proposes TRBD1, but this gene call is untestable without DNA. The length of the CDR3 is 17 residues. The CDR3 spells CASSPPGEAGGGQPQHF.

The chain couples TRBV19 to TRBJ2-5; TCRdb gives TRBD1 as the D gene, but with no DNA this cannot be confirmed. The length of the CDR3 is 13 residues. In germline, CDR1 is LNHDA, CDR2 SQIVND (reference sequence). CDR3 residues: CASSMWGGETQYF.

The CDR3 protein is CASTLRGGLVQPQHF. The rearrangement uses TRBV21-1 and TRBJ1-5; TCRdb lists TRBD1, though no DNA is available to test this call. TRBV21-1 constitutes a pseudogene. This CDR3 is built from 15 residues.

This chain links TRBV12-5 with TRBJ2-1; absent DNA, TCRdb's TRBD2 call cannot be checked. The CDR3 runs 15 residues. Germline-derived CDR1 and CDR2 are LGHNT and FRNRAP. The CDR3 protein is CASGTEREQYNEQFF.

J is TRBJ2-2 and V is TRBV29-1. This CDR3 has 11 amino acids. Germline CDR1 and CDR2: SQVTM and ANQGSEA. The CDR3 reads CSAPALGELFF.

The CDR3: CASSLGQSYEQYF. The chain combines TRBV28 with TRBJ2-7; TCRdb's D call, TRBD2, is unchecked because there is no DNA. CDR1 is MDHEN and CDR2 is SYDVKM in the germline V gene. This CDR3 has 13 amino acids.

The CDR3 sequence: CATMLQISYEQYF. This sequence joins TRBV6-2 or TRBV6-3 and TRBJ2-7. Germline CDR1 MNHEY, CDR2 SVGEGT. This CDR3 contains 13 residues.

This rearrangement joins TRBV7-2 to TRBJ2-7; TCRdb's D gene call, TRBD1, goes unchecked for lack of DNA. Germline CDR1 SGHTA, CDR2 FQGNSA. This CDR3 is 12 amino acids long. CDR3 sequence: CASSSTGYEQYF.

The chain is built from TRBV29-1 and TRBJ2-1; no DNA is available, so the TRBD1 call from TCRdb remains unchecked. CDR3 length equals 16 residues. Germline V gene data show CDR1 as SQVTM and CDR2 as ANQGSEA. CDR3 protein: CSVEGGTGGAYYEQFF.

The chain joins TRBV5-6 to TRBJ2-4. The germline CDR1 and CDR2 sequences are SGHDT and YYEEEE. CDR3 size: 12 residues. CDR3: CASSLLSTEEYF.

The chain combines TRBV6-6 with TRBJ1-2; there is no DNA to check the TCRdb D call of TRBD1. The CDR3 sequence is 13 residues long. Germline CDR1 reads MNHNY; CDR2 reads SVGAGI (reference sequence). The CDR3 region is CASSHGTGDGYTF.

The genes are TRBV24-1 and TRBJ1-5. The CDR3 extends over 13 amino acids. Per the germline V gene, CDR1 is KGHDR and CDR2 is SFDVKD. The CDR3: CATSDLGVQPQHF.

This chain links TRBV6-5 with TRBJ2-7; the TCRdb call, TRBD2, lacks DNA for checking. The CDR3 consists of 15 residues. Germline assignment: CDR1 MNHEY and CDR2 SVGAGI. The chain's CDR3 is CASSSVLAGGAEQYF.

The chain recombines TRBV9 with TRBJ2-7; TCRdb's assignment of TRBD1 cannot be checked, as there is no DNA. Germline V lookup: CDR1 SGDLS, CDR2 YYNGEE. The CDR3 covers 14 residues. The CDR3 sequence is CASSAASGFHEQYF.

The chain uses TRBV29-1 and TRBJ2-7. Germline V gene sequence: CDR1 SQVTM, CDR2 ANQGSEA. The CDR3 is made up of 11 amino acids. The CDR3 spells CSVDRMGEQYF.

The CDR3 here is CASRYSGGAQETQYF. The gene calls are TRBV7-2 and TRBJ2-5; the TCRdb call, TRBD1, lacks DNA for checking. The CDR3 consists of 15 residues. Looked up from germline, CDR1 is SGHTA and CDR2 is FQGNSA.

This chain uses TRBV12-3 or TRBV12-4 with TRBJ2-7; checking the TCRdb D call of TRBD2 is not possible without DNA. The CDR3 contains 13 residues. The CDR3 loop is CASRGTSSYEQYF.

This chain connects TRBV20-1 to TRBJ1-1. The CDR3 length is 13 residues. Germline V gene sequence: CDR1 DFQATT, CDR2 SNEGSKA (reference sequence). CDR3: CSARLMEGTEAFF.

The chain couples TRBV29-1 to TRBJ2-1; lacking DNA, the TRBD1 call made by TCRdb goes unchecked. From germline, CDR1 is SQVTM and CDR2 ANQGSEA. The CDR3 runs to 18 residues. The CDR3 here is CSVEGGGGLRSSYNEQFF.

The V gene is TRBV28, the J gene TRBJ2-1; TCRdb's D call, TRBD2, is unchecked because there is no DNA. Germline CDR1 and CDR2: MDHEN and SYDVKM. The CDR3 extends over 17 amino acids. CDR3 amino acids: CASSSLTGTSAYNEQFF.

This chain connects TRBV29-1 to TRBJ2-5. Germline loops: CDR1 SQVTM, CDR2 ANQGSEA. The CDR3 contains 14 residues. CDR3 sequence reads: CSAALDGLQETQYF. Filled out from reference TRBV29-1 and TRBJ2-5, the complete variable domain reads SAVISQKPSRDICQRGTSLTIQCQVDSQVTMMFWYRQQPGQSLTLIATANQGSEATYESGFVIDKFPISRPNLTFSTLTVSNMSPEDSSIYLCSAALDGLQETQYFGPGTRLLVL.